The 6 T cell receptor beta chains listed next were all sequenced from one sample in a study of response to subunit inactivated influenza vaccine. MiXCR, run by TCRdb on the RT-PCR reads, gives a single entry per CDR3 protein. Here the sample spans roughly 500,000 distinct CDR3 sequences, approximately 15% being singletons. Sequences were derived from CD4+ T cells sorted from PBMCs, sampled around 25 months after vaccination. These receptors were taken from a man aged 45-69 years who received an inactivated influenza vaccine.

The rearrangement uses TRBV4-3 and TRBJ1-5, with unresolved D. The CDR3 contains 18 residues. V was clipped by 0 bases and J by 0 bases, with 15 bases between them. The germline CDR1 and CDR2 sequences are LGHNA and YSLEER. The CDR3 region is CASSQELQRRTSNQPQHF. In DNA, the CDR3 is TGCGCCAGCAGCCAAGAATTGCAAAGACGGACTAGCAATCAGCCCCAGCATTTT.

This clonotype was counted only a few times. The V call is TRBV12-3 or TRBV12-4, the J call TRBJ2-5; 7 nucleotides line up with TRBD2. CDR3 size: 15 residues. Trimming cost V 3 bases and J 2 bases; bases outside gene matches: 6. In DNA, the CDR3 is TGTGCCAGCAGTTTGATGATGGGACTACAAGAGACCCAGTACTTC. Protein product: CASSLMMGLQETQYF.

The chain couples TRBV3-1 to TRBJ2-3, with D possibly being TRBD2 (5 bases). Germline assignment: CDR1 LGHDT and CDR2 YNNKEL (reference sequence). The V end was cut by 5 bases, the J end by 2 bases, with 14 bases between. There are 15 residues in the CDR3. The CDR3 region is CASSVRTGDTDTQYF. CDR3 coding DNA: TGTGCCAGCAGCGTGCGGACTGGAGACACAGATACGCAGTATTTT.

The chain joins TRBV3-1 to TRBJ2-7; tentatively, D is TRBD1 (5 bases). Germline V gene sequence: CDR1 LGHDT, CDR2 YNNKEL (reference sequence). This CDR3 comprises 12 residues. Trimming shortened V by 6 bases and J by 6 bases, and 12 bases separated the two germline ends. CDR3 sequence reads: CASRPGSREQYF. DNA for the CDR3: TGTGCCAGCAGACCAGGGTCCCGCGAGCAGTACTTC.

The rearrangement links TRBV28 to TRBJ2-1, with 8 bases that match TRBD1. Germline trimming cut 6 bases from V and 8 bases from J; bases unmatched to any gene: 6. The CDR3 length is 13 residues. Germline V gene sequence: CDR1 MDHEN, CDR2 SYDVKM. CDR3 nucleotide sequence: TGTGCCAGCAGGCGACAGGGGTATGATGAGCAGTTCTTC. It translates to CASRRQGYDEQFF.

The chain recombines TRBV20-1 with TRBJ2-7; TRBD2 is a possible D gene (5 bases). The CDR3 covers 12 residues. The V gene lost 6 bases and the J gene lost 1 base, with 10 bases spanning the gap. Germline V gene lookup returns CDR1 DFQATT and CDR2 SNEGSKA (reference sequence). The CDR3 sequence is CSAADGSYEQYF. The DNA of the CDR3 is TGCAGTGCAGCGGACGGGTCCTACGAGCAGTACTTC.